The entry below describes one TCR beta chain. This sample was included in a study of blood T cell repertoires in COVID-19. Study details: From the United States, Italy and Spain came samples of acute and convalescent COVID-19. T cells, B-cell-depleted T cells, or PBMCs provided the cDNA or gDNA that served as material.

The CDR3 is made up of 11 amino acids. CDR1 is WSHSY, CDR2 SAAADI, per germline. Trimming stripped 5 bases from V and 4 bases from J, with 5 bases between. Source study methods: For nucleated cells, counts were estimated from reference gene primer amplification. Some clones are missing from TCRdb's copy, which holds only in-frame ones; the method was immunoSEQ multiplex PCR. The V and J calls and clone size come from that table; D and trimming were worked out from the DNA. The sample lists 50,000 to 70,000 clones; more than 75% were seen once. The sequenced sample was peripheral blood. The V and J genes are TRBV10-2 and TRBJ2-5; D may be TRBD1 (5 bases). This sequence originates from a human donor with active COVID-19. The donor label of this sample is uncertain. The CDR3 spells CASSRGETQYF. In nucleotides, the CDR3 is TGCGCCAGCAGTAGGGGAGAGACCCAGTACTTC.